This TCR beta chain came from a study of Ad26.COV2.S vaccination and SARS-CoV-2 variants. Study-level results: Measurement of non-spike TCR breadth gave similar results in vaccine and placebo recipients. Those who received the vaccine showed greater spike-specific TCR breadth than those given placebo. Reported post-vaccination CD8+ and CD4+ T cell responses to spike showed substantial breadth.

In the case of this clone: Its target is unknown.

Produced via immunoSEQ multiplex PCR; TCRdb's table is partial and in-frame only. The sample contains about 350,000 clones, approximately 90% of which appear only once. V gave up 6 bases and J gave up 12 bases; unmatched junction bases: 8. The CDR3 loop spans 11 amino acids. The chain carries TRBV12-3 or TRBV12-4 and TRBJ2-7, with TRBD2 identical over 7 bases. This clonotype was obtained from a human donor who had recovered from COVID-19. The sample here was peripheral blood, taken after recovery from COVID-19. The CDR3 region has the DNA TGTGCCAGCAGCCCCGGGACTATCTCGTACTTC. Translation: CASSPGTISYF.